The subject of this entry is one T cell receptor beta chain. This sequence may be a read error, since a much larger clone differs from it by one base. The method was immunoSEQ multiplex PCR; TCRdb's version includes in-frame clones alone and lacks a portion of them. The data show some 32,000 clones, less than 95% seen once. This record comes from a study of T cell changes during pregnancy in multiple sclerosis. CDR3 size: 15 residues. Germline V gives CDR1 LNHDA, CDR2 SQIVND (reference sequence). The rearrangement links TRBV19 to TRBJ2-7, with TRBD2 matching 7 bases. Sequences were derived from CD8+ T cells from peripheral blood mononuclear cells, sampled in the second trimester of pregnancy. The clonotype originates from a female donor with multiple sclerosis, enrolled in a pregnancy study. CDR3 sequence reads: CASSILAGNSYEQHF. CDR3 coding DNA: TGTGCCAGTAGTATTTTAGCGGGTAACTCCTACGAGCAGCACTTC.